This T cell receptor beta chain originates from a study of OX40 agonist ivuxolimab in advanced cancers. TCRdb keeps only in-frame clones here, not all; method: immunoSEQ multiplex PCR. This sample has about 11,000 clones, with roughly 86% found just once. Study outcomes and limitations: There were, on average, more expanded clones in CD8+ T cells than in CD4+.

In the case of this clone: As yet, its antigen is unknown.

This CDR3 region has 17 residues. CDR1 is MNHEY and CDR2 is SMNVEV in the germline V gene (reference sequence). After removal of 6 bases from V and 2 bases from J, the junction contained 14 bases not matched to a gene. The TCR comes from an adult with an advanced solid tumor such as melanoma, head and neck, liver or kidney cancer. The rearrangement links TRBV27 to TRBJ2-7, with TRBD2 matching over 9 bases. The material was CD4+ or CD8+ T cells sorted from blood, obtained in a trial of the OX40 agonist ivuxolimab. CDR3 protein: CASRHLDGLALTYEQYF. The CDR3 bases are TGTGCCAGCAGACACCTAGACGGACTAGCGCTAACCTACGAGCAGTACTTC.